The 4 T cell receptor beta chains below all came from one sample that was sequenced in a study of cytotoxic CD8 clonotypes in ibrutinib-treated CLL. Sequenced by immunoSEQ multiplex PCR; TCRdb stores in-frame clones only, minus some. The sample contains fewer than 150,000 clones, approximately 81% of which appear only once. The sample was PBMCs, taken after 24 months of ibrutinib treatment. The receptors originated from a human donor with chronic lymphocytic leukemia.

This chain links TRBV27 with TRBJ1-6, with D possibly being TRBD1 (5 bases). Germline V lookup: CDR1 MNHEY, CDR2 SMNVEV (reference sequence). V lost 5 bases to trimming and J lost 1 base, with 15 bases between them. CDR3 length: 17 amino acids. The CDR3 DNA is TGTGCCAGCAGTCCCCAAGCAGGGATTTCCTATAATTCACCCCTCCACTTT. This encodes CASSPQAGISYNSPLHF.

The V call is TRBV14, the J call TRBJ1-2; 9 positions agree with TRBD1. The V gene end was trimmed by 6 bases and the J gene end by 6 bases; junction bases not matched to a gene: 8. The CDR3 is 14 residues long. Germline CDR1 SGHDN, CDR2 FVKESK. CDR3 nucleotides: TGTGCCAGCAGGCTACAGGGGGCCGGCGATGGCTACACCTTC. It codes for CASRLQGAGDGYTF.

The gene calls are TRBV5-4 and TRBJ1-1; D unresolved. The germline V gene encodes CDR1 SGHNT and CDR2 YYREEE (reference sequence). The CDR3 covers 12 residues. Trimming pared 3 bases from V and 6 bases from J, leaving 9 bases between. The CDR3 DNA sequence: TGTGCCAGCAGCTATGGGGTCGCTGAAGCTTTCTTT. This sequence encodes CASSYGVAEAFF.

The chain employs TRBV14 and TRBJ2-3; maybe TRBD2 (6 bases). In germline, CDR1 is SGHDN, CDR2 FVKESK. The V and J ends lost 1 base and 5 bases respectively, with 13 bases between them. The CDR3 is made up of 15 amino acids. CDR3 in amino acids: CASSQVRGRGDTQYF. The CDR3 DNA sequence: TGTGCCAGCAGCCAAGTCCGAGGGCGGGGAGATACGCAGTATTTT.